This T cell receptor beta chain was sequenced in a study of T cell repertoires in cytomegalovirus infection. Study details: In public TCR beta signatures, there were indications of both CMV infection and matching HLA type. Study observations and caveats: Carriers of CMV and the relevant HLA type were discriminated by public TCR beta frequency. Within the response measured ex vivo, HLA-C-restricted CMV-specific TCR beta clonotypes were dominant.

V lost 1 base to trimming and J lost 7 bases, with 10 bases between them. The CDR3 loop spans 13 amino acids. The V gene's germline CDR1 is MNHEY and CDR2 SMNVEV (reference sequence). About this clonotype itself: Its antigen is not known.

TCRdb used MiXCR to reprocess the reads, holding one entry per CDR3 protein. The sample carries 250,000 or so distinct CDR3 sequences, around 15% recorded once. The sample was CD8+ T cells from PBMCs. The chain links TRBV27 to TRBJ1-1; perhaps TRBD1 as D (6 bases). The receptor was isolated from a human donor in good health (CMV status not recorded). Some clones in this sample may be carry-over from other donors' samples. The CDR3 region has the DNA TGTGCCAGCAGTTTATTTCCAGGGGATGAAGCTTTCTTT. Translation: CASSLFPGDEAFF.